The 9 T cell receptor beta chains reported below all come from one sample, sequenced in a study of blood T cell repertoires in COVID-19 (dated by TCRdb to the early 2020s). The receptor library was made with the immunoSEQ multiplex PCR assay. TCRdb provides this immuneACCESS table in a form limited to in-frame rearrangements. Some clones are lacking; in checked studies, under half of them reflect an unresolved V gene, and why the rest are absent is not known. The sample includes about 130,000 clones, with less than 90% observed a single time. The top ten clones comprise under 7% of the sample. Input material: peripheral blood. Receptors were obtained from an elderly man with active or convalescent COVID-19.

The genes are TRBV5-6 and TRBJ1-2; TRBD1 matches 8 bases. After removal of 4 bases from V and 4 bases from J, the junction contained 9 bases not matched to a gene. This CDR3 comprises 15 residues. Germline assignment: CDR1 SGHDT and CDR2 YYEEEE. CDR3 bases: TGTGCCAGCAGCCAGGGGACAGGTAACCTCTATGGCTACACCTTC. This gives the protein CASSQGTGNLYGYTF. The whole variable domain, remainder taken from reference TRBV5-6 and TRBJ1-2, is DAGVTQSPTHLIKTRGQQVTLRCSPKSGHDTVSWYQQALGQGPQFIFQYYEEEERQRGNFPDRFSGHQFPNYSSELNVNALLLGDSALYLCASSQGTGNLYGYTFGSGTRLTVV.

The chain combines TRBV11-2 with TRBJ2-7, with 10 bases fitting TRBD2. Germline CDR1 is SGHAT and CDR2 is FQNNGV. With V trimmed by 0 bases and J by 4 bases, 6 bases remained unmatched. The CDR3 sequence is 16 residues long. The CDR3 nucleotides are TGTGCCAGCAGCTTAGATCTCAGACTAGCGGGTTACGAGCAGTACTTC. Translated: CASSLDLRLAGYEQYF.

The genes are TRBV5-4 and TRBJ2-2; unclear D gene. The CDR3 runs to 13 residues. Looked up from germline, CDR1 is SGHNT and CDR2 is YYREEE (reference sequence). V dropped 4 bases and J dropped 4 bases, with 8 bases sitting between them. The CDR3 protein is CASSRSPTGELFF. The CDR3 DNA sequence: TGTGCCAGCAGCCGTAGCCCCACCGGGGAGCTGTTTTTT. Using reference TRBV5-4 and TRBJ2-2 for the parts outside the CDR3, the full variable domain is ETGVTQSPTHLIKTRGQQVTLRCSSQSGHNTVSWYQQALGQGPQFIFQYYREEENGRGNFPPRFSGLQFPNYSSELNVNALELDDSALYLCASSRSPTGELFFGEGSRLTVL.

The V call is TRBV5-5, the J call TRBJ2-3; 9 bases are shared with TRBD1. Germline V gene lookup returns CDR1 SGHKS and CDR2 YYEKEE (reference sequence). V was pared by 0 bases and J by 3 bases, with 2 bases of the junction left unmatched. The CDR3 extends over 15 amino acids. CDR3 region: CASSLGQGVTDTQYF. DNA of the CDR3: TGTGCCAGCAGCTTGGGACAGGGGGTTACAGATACGCAGTATTTT.

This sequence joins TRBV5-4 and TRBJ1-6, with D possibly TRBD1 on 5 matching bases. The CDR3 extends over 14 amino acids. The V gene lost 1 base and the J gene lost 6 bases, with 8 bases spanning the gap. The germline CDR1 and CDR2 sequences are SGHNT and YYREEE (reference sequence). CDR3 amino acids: CASSLQGFNSPLHF. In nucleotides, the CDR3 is TGTGCCAGCAGCTTGCAGGGTTTTAATTCACCCCTCCACTTT.

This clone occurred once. The CDR3 DNA reads as TGCGCCAGCAAACCAGACAGGGGTGGTACCGGGGAGCTGTTTTTT. Its translation is CASKPDRGGTGELFF. This chain joins TRBV4-3 and TRBJ2-2, with TRBD1 matching over 8 bases. Trimming removed 7 bases from V and 5 bases from J; junction bases left unmatched: 9. The germline V gene has CDR1 LGHNA and CDR2 YSLEER. The CDR3 sequence is 15 residues long.

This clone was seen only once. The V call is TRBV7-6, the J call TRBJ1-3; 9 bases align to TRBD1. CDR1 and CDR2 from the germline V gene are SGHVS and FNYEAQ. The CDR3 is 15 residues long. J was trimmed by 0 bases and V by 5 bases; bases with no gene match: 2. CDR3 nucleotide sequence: TGTGCCAGCAGCGGGGACAGGGCCTCTGGAAACACCATATATTTT. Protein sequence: CASSGDRASGNTIYF.

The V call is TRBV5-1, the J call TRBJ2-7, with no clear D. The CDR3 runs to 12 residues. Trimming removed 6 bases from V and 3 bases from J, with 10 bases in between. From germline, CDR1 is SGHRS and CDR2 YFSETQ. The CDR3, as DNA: TGCGCCAGCACCTCCGCGAACTACGAGCAGTACTTC. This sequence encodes CASTSANYEQYF.

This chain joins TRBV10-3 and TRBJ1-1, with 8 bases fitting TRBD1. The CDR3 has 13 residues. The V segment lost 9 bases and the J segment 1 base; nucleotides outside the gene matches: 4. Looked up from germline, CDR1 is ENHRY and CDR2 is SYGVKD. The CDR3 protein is CAISGTGNTEAFF. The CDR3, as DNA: TGTGCCATTTCAGGGACAGGGAACACTGAAGCTTTCTTT.